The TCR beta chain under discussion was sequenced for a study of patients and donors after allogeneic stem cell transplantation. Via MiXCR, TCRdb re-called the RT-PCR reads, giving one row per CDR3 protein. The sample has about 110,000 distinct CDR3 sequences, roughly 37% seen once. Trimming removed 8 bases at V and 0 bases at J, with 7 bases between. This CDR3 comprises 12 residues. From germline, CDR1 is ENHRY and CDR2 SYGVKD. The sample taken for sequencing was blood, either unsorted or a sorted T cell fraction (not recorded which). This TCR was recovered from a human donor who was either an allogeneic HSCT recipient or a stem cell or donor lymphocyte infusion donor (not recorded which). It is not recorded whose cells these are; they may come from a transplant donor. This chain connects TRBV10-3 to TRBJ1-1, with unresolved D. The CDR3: CAIRGLNTEAFF. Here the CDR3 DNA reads TGTGCCATCCGCGGACTGAACACTGAAGCTTTCTTT.